Described below is a single T cell receptor beta chain sequence and its context. Its cognate antigen is unknown. With V trimmed by 0 bases and J by 3 bases, 1 base remained unmatched. The CDR3 length is 14 residues. Per the germline V gene, CDR1 is LNHNV and CDR2 is YYDKDF (reference sequence). The data derive from a study of STAT5B mutations in CD4+ large granular lymphocyte leukemia. Study-wide background: Among healthy controls, a particular HLA allele went with more CDR3 'QG' motifs.

General study results and limits: Top patient clones used TRBV06 genes more often: 8/27 versus 2/35 in controls.

The method was immunoSEQ multiplex PCR; TCRdb's version includes in-frame clones alone and lacks a portion of them. The data contain approximately 27,000 clones, 81% of them singletons. The chain joins TRBV15 to TRBJ2-5; 7 bases agree with TRBD2. This sequence was found in a human donor in good health. Specimen: CD4+ T cells from blood buffy coats. CDR3 region: CATSRDSGEETQYF. CDR3 bases: TGTGCCACCAGCAGAGACAGCGGGGAAGAGACCCAGTACTTC. The complete variable domain, with remaining parts taken from reference TRBV15 and TRBJ2-5, reads DAMVIQNPRYQVTQFGKPVTLSCSQTLNHNVMYWYQQKSSQAPKLLFHYYDKDFNNEADTPDNFQSRRPNTSFCFLDIRSPGLGDTAMYLCATSRDSGEETQYFGPGTRLLVL.